The TCR beta chain under discussion was sequenced for a study of blood T cell repertoires in COVID-19. From germline, CDR1 is SGDLS and CDR2 YYNGEE. The CDR3 totals 14 residues. J gave up 7 bases and V 4 bases, and 10 bases lay outside the gene matches. Participants spanned ages about 18 to 100 years and resided in about 24 US areas. Cohorts were assigned according to the clinical history that participants reported. Shortly before study entry, within 2 weeks, exposed participants had met a COVID-19 case. TCRdb's copy holds only in-frame clones and misses some; the assay was immunoSEQ multiplex PCR. The table records more than 300,000 clones, roughly nine tenths of them present only once.

Sequencing input: PBMCs or T cells enriched from blood (not recorded which). The receptor's source is a woman aged 25-40 years who had been exposed to COVID-19. J is TRBJ1-2 and V is TRBV9; TRBD1 agrees at 7 bases. As DNA, the CDR3 is TGTGCCAGCAGCCCGCTAAGGGGGCAAGGTGGCTACACCTTC. This sequence encodes CASSPLRGQGGYTF.